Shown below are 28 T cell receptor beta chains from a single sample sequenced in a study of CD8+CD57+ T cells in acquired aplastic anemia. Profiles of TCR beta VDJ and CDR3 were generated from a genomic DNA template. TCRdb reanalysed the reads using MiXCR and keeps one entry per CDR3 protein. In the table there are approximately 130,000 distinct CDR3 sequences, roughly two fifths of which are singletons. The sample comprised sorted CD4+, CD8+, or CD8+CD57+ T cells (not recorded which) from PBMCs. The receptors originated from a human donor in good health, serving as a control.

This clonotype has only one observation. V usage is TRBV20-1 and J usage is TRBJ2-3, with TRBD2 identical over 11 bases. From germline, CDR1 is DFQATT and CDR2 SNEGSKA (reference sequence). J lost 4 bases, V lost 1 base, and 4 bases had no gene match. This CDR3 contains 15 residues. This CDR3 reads CSARGLAGNSDTQYF. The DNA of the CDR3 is TGCAGTGCTAGAGGACTAGCGGGGAACTCAGATACGCAGTATTTT.

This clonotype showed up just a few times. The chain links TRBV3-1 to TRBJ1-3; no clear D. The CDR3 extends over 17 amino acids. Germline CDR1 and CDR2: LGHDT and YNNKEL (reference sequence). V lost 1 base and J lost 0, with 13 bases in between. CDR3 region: CASSQGGVRRSGNTIYF. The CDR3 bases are TGTGCCAGCAGCCAAGGCGGGGTCAGGCGCTCTGGAAACACCATATATTTT.

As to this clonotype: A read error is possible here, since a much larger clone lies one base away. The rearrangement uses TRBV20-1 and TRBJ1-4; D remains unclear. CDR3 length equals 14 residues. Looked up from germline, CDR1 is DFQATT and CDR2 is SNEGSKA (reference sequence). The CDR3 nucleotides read TGCGGTGCACTTCGGGCTTCATCTAATGAAAAACTGTTTTTT. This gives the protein CGALRASSNEKLFF.

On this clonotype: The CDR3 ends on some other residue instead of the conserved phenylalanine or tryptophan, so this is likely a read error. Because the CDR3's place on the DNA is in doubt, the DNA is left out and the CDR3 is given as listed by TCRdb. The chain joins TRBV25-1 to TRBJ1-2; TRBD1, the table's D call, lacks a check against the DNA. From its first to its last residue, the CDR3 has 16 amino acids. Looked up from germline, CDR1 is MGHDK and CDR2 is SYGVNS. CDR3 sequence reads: CASSEFGTGSARGYAC.

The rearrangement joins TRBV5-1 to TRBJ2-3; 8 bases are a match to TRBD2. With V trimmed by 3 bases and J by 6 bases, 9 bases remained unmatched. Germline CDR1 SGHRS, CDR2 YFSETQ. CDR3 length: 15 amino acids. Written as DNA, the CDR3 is TGCGCCAGCAGCTCGACCACGGGGGGGGTGGATACGCAGTATTTT. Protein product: CASSSTTGGVDTQYF. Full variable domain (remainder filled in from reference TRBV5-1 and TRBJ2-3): KAGVTQTPRYLIKTRGQQVTLSCSPISGHRSVSWYQQTPGQGLQFLFEYFSETQRNKGNFPGRFSGRQFSNSRSEMNVSTLELGDSALYLCASSSTTGGVDTQYFGPGTRLTVL.

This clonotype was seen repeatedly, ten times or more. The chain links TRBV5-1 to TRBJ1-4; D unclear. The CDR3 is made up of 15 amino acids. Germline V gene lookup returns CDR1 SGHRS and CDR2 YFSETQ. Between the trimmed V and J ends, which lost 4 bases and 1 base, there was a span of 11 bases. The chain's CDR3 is CASSLRTLTNEKLFF. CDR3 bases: TGCGCCAGCAGCCTACGGACGCTAACTAATGAAAAACTGTTTTTT.

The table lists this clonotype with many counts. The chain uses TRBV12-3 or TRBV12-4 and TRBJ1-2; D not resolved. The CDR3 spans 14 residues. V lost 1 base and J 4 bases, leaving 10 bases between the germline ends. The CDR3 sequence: CASSLDETIYGYTF. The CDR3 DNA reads TGTGCCAGCAGTTTAGATGAAACGATCTATGGCTACACCTTC.

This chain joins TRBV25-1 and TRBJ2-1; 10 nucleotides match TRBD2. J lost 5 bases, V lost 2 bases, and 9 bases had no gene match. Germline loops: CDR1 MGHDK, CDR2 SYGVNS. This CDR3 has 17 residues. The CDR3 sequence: CASSETKREGSHNEQFF. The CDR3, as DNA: TGTGCCAGCAGTGAAACAAAGCGGGAGGGTTCCCACAATGAGCAGTTCTTC.

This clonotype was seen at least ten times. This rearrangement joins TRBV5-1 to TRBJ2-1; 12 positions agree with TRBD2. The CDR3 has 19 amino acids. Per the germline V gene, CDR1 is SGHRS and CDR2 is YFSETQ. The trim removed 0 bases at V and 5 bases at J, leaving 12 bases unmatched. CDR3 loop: CASSLDWASGRASNNEQFF. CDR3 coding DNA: TGCGCCAGCAGCTTGGATTGGGCTAGCGGGAGGGCCTCAAACAATGAGCAGTTCTTC.

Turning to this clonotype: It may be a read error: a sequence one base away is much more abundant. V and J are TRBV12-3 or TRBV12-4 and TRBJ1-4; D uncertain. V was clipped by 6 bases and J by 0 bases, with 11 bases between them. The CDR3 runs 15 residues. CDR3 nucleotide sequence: TGTGCCAGCAGCTTGGACCAGCCAACTAATGAAAAACTGTTTTTT. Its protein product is CASSLDQPTNEKLFF.

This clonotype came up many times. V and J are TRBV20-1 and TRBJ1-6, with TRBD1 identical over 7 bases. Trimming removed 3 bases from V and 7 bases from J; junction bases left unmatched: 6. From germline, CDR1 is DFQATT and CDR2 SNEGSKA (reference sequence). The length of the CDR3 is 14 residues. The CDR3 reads CSARNRGRNSPLHF. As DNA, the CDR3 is TGCAGTGCTAGGAACAGGGGTAGGAATTCACCCCTCCACTTT.

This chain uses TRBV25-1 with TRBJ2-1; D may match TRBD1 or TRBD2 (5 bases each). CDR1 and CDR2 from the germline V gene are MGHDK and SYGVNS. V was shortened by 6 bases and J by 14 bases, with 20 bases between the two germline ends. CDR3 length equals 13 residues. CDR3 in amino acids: CASSEGDAGFEFF. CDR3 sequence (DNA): TGTGCCAGCAGCGAAGGGGACGCCGGTTTTGAGTTCTTC.

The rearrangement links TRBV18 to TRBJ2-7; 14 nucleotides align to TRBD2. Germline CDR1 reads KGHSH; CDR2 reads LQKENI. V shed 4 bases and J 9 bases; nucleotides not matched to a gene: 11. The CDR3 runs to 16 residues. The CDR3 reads CASSLKAGTSGRGQYF. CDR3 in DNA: TGTGCCAGCTCACTTAAAGCCGGGACTAGCGGGAGAGGGCAGTACTTC.

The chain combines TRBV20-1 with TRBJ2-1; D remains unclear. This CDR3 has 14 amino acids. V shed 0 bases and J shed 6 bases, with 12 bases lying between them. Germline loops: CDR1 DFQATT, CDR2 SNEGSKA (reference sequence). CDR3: CSARDARTGNEQFF. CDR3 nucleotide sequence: TGCAGTGCTAGAGATGCTAGGACCGGCAATGAGCAGTTCTTC.

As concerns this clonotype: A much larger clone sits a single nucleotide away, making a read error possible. The CDR3 is CASSSDPGLAGGCEQYF. CDR3 DNA: TGTGCCAGCAGCTCCGATCCCGGACTAGCGGGAGGGTGCGAGCAGTACTTC. The rearrangement links TRBV11-1 to TRBJ2-7; the match to TRBD2 covers 15 bases. Germline V CDR1 and CDR2: SGHAT, FQDESV (reference sequence). V dropped 4 bases and J dropped 6; count of bases not matched to a gene: 10. The CDR3 sequence is 17 residues long.

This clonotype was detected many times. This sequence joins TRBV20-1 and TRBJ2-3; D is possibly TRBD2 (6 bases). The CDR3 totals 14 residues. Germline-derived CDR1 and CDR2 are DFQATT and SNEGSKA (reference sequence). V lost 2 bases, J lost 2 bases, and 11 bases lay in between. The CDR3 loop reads CSARPGGSTDTQYF. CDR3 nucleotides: TGCAGTGCTAGACCCGGAGGGTCCACAGATACGCAGTATTTT.

CDR3 region: CASSGSEGVWGTEAFF. DNA of the CDR3: TGCGCCAGCAGCGGGTCTGAGGGCGTTTGGGGCACTGAAGCTTTCTTT. This rearrangement joins TRBV5-1 to TRBJ1-1; D remains ambiguous. Per the germline V gene, CDR1 is SGHRS and CDR2 is YFSETQ. V was shortened by 4 bases and J by 4 bases, with 20 bases between the two germline ends. This CDR3 spans 16 amino acids.

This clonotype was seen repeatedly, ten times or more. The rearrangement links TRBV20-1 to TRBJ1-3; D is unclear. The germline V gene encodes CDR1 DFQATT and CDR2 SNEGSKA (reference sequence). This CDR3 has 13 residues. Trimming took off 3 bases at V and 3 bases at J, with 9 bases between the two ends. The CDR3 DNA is TGCAGTGCTAGTCGCAGCCATGGAAACACCATATATTTT. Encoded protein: CSASRSHGNTIYF.

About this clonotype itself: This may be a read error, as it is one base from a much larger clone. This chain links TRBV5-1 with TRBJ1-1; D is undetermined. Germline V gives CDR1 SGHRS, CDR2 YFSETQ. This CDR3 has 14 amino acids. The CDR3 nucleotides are TGCGCCAGCAGCTTGGCCCCCGTCGGAACTGAAGCTCTCTTT. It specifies CASSLAPVGTEALF.

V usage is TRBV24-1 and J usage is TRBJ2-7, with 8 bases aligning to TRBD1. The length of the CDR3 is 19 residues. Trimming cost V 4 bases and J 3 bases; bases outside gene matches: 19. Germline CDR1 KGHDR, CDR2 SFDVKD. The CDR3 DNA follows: TGTGCCACCAGTGAAGATAAGCGACAGGGGCCCTCCGGGGTCTACGAGCAGTACTTC. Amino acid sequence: CATSEDKRQGPSGVYEQYF.

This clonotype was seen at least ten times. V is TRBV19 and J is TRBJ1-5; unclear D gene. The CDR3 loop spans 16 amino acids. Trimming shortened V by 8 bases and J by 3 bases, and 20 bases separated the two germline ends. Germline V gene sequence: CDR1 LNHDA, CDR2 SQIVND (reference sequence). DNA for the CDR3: TGTGCCAGTTGCCCCGGGAGGGTCCCCTCCAATCAGCCCCAGCATTTT. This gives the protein CASCPGRVPSNQPQHF.

In DNA form, the CDR3 reads TGCGCCAGCAGCCAAGACAGGTCCAGTGATTCACCCCTCCACTTT. It codes for CASSQDRSSDSPLHF. The rearrangement links TRBV4-1 to TRBJ1-6; D is unclear. The CDR3 is 15 amino acids. CDR1 is MGHRA, CDR2 YSYEKL, per germline. V dropped 0 bases and J dropped 8 bases, with 11 bases sitting between them.

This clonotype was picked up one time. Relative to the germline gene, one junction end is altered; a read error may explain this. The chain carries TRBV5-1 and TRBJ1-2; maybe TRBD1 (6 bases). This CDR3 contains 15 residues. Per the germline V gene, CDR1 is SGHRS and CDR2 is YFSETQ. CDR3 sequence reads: CARSPAGGLPYGYTF. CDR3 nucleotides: TGCGCCCGCAGCCCGGCGGGGGGGCTGCCCTATGGCTACACCTTC.

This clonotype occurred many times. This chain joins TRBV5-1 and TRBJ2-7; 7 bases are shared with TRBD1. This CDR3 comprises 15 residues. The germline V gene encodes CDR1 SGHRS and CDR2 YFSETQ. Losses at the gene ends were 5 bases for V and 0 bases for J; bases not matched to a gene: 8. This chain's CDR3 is CASSPGQANSYEQYF. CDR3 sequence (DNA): TGCGCCAGCAGTCCAGGACAGGCAAACTCCTACGAGCAGTACTTC.

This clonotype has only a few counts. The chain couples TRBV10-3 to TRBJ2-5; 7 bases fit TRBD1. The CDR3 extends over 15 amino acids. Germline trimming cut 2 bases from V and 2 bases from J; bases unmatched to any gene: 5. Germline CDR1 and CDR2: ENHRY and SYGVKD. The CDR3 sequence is CAISETGVGQETQYF. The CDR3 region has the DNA TGTGCCATCAGTGAGACAGGGGTGGGACAAGAGACCCAGTACTTC.

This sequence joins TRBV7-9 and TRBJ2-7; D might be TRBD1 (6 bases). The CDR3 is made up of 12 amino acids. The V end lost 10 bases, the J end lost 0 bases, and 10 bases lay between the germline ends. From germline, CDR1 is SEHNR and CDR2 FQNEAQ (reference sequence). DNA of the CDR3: TGTGCCACCGGACAGAGCTCCTACGAGCAGTACTTC. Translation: CATGQSSYEQYF.

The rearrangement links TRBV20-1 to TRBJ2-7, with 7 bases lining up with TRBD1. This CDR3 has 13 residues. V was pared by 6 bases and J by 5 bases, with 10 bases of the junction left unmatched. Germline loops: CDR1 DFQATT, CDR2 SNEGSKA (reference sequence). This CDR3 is CSARGQDYDEQYF. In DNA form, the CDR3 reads TGCAGTGCCCGAGGACAGGATTACGACGAGCAGTACTTC.

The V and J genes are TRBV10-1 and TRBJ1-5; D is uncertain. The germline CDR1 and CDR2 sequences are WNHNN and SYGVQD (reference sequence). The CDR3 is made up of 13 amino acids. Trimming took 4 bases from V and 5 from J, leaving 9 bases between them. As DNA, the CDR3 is TGCGCCAGCAGTGTTGCCGTTGATCAGCCCCAGCATTTT. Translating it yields CASSVAVDQPQHF.